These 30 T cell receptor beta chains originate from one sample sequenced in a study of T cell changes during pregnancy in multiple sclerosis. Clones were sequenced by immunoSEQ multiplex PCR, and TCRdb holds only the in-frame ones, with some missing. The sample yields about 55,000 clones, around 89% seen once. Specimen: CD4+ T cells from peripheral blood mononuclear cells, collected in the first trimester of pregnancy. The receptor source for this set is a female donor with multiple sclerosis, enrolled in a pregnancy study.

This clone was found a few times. The CDR3: CASSIVGHPNSPLHF. The CDR3 DNA reads TGTGCCAGTAGTATAGTCGGACACCCCAATTCACCCCTCCACTTT. The chain has TRBV19 and TRBJ1-6; perhaps TRBD1 as D (5 bases). The CDR3 is 15 amino acids. Trimming shortened V by 1 base and J by 7 bases, and 11 bases separated the two germline ends. Germline V gives CDR1 LNHDA, CDR2 SQIVND (reference sequence).

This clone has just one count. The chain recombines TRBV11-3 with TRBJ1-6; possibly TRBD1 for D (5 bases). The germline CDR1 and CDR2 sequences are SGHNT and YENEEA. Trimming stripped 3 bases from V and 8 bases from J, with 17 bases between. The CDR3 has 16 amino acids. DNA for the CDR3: TGTGCCAGCAGCTTGAGGAAGGACACCAGGTATTCACCCCTCCACTTT. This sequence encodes CASSLRKDTRYSPLHF.

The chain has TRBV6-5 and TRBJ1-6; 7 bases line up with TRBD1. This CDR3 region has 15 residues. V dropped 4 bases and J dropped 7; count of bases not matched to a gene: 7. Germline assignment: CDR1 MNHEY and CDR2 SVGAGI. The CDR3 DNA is TGTGCCAGCAGTTTAAGACAGGGTCGGAATTCACCCCTCCACTTT. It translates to CASSLRQGRNSPLHF.

This chain's CDR3 is CAIKEAGRNYGYTF. DNA for the CDR3: TGTGCCATCAAAGAAGCGGGACGTAACTATGGCTACACCTTC. This sequence joins TRBV10-3 and TRBJ1-2; TRBD1 might be the D (5 bases). Deletions cut 7 bases from V and 1 base from J, with 13 bases between. The V gene's germline CDR1 is ENHRY and CDR2 SYGVKD. The CDR3 runs to 14 residues.

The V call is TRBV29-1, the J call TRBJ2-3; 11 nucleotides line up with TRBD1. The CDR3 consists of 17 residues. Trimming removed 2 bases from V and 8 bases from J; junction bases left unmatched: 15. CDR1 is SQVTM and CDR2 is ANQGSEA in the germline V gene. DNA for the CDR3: TGCAGCGTTGAAAGAGGGACAGGGGGAATTTTTGGGGGTACGCAGTATTTT. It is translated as CSVERGTGGIFGGTQYF.

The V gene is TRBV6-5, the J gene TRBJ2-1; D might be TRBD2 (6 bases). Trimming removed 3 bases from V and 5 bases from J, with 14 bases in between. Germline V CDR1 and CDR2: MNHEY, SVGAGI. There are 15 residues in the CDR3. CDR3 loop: CASSYTPAGNNEQFF. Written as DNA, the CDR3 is TGTGCCAGCAGTTATACCCCTGCGGGAAACAATGAGCAGTTCTTC.

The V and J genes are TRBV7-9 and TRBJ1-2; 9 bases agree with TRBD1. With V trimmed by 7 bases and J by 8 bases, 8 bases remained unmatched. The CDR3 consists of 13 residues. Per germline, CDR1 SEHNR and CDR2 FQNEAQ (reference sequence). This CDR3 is CASTGTGPGGYTF. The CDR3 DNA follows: TGTGCCAGCACCGGGACAGGGCCCGGAGGCTACACCTTC.

The CDR3 coding sequence is TGTGCCAGCAGCCCCGGGACAGGGGCGCCCCCTTCCTATGGCTACACCTTC. Translation gives CASSPGTGAPPSYGYTF. This chain links TRBV5-8 with TRBJ1-2; 10 bases fit TRBD1. Losses at the gene ends were 4 bases for V and 4 bases for J; bases not matched to a gene: 13. CDR3 length equals 17 residues. CDR1 is SGHTS, CDR2 YDEGEE, per germline.

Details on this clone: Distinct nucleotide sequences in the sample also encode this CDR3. The CDR3: CASRAGGTGELFF. CDR3 sequence (DNA): TGTGCCAGCAGGGCAGGGGGCACCGGGGAGCTGTTTTTT. V and J are TRBV6-5 and TRBJ2-2; 7 nucleotides match TRBD1. Germline CDR1 reads MNHEY; CDR2 reads SVGAGI. Germline trimming cut 6 bases from V and 4 bases from J; bases unmatched to any gene: 2. This CDR3 contains 13 residues.

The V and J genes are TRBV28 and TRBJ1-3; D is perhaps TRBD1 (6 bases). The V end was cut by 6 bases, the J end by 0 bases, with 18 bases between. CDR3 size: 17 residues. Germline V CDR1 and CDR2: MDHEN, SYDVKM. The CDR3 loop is CASSDALGTSSGNTIYF. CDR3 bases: TGTGCCAGCAGCGACGCCTTAGGGACAAGCTCTGGAAACACCATATATTTT.

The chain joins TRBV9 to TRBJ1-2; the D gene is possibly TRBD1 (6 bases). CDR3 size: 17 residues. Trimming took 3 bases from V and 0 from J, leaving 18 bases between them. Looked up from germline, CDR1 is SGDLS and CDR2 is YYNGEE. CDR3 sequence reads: CASSGAAQGTSNYGYTF. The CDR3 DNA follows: TGTGCCAGCAGCGGAGCAGCACAGGGTACATCTAACTATGGCTACACCTTC.

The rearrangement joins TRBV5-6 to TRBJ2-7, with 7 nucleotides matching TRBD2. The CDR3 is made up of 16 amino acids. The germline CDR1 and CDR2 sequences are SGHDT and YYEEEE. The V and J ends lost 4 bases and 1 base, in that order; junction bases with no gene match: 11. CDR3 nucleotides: TGTGCCAGCAGCCCCGGGGGAGGGCGAAGGTCCTACGAGCAGTACTTC. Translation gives CASSPGGGRRSYEQYF.

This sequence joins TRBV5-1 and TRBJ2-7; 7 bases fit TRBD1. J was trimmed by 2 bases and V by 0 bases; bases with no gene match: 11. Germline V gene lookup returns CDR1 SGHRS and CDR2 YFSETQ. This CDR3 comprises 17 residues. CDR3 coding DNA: TGCGCCAGCAGCTTGGTTCCCCCGGGACAGAAAGCCTACGAGCAGTACTTC. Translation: CASSLVPPGQKAYEQYF.

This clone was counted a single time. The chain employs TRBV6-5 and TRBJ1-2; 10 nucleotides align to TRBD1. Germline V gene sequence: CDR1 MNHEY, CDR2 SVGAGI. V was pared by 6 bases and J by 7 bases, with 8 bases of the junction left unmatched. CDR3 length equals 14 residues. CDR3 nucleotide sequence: TGTGCCAGCAGAACCCTGGGACAGGGGATTGGCTACACCTTC. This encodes CASRTLGQGIGYTF.

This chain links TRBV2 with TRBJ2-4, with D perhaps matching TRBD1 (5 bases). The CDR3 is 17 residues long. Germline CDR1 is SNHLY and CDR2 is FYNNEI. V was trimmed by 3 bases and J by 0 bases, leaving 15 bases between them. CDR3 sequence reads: CASSEGLLGLAKNIQYF. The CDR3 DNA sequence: TGTGCCAGCAGTGAGGGGCTCTTGGGTCTAGCCAAAAACATTCAGTACTTC.

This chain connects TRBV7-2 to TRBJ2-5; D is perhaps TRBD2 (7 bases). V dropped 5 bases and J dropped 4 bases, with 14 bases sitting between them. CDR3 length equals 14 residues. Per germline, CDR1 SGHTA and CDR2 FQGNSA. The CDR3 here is CASSQGGGGETQYF. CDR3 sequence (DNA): TGTGCCAGCAGCCAGGGAGGGGGGGGAGAGACCCAGTACTTC.

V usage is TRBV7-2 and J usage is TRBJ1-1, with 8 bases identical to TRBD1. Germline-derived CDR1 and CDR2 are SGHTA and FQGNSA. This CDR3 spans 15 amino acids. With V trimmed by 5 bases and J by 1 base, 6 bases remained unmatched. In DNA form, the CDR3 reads TGTGCCAGCAGCGGTAGACAGGGGTGGAACACTGAAGCTTTCTTT. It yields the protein CASSGRQGWNTEAFF.

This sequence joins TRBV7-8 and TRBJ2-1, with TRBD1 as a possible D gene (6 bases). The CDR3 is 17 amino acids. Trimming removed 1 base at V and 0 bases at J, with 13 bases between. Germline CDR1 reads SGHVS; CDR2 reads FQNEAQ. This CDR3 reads CASSLGGQGVSYNEQFF. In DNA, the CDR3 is TGTGCCAGCAGCTTAGGGGGGCAGGGTGTCTCCTACAATGAGCAGTTCTTC.

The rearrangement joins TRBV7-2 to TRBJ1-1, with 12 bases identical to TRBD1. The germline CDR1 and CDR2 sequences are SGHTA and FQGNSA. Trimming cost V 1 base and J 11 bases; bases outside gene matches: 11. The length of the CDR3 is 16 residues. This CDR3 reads CASSLDVGTGGLGAFF. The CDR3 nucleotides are TGTGCCAGCAGCTTAGACGTCGGGACAGGGGGCTTGGGGGCTTTCTTT.

In DNA, the CDR3 is TGTGCCAGCAGCTTAAATCTGAATTCACCCCTCCACTTT. Translated: CASSLNLNSPLHF. The V gene is TRBV7-3, the J gene TRBJ1-6; D gene uncertain. Looked up from germline, CDR1 is SGHTA and CDR2 is FQGTGA. This CDR3 region has 13 residues. Trimming took off 1 base at V and 7 bases at J, with 5 bases between the two ends.

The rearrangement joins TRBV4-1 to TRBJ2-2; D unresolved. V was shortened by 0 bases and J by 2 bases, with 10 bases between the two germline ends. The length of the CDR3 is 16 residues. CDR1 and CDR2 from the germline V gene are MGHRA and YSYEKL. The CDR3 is CASSQEVAANTGELFF. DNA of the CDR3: TGCGCCAGCAGCCAAGAAGTCGCGGCAAACACCGGGGAGCTGTTTTTT.

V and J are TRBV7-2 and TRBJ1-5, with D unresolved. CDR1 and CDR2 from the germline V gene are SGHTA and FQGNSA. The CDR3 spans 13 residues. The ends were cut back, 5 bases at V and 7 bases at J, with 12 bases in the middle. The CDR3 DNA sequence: TGTGCCAGCAGCAACGGGGTTATGCAGCCCCAGCATTTT. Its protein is CASSNGVMQPQHF.

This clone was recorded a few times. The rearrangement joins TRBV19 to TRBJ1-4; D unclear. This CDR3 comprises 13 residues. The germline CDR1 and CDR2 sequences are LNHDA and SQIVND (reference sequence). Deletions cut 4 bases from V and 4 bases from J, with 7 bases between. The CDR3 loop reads CASSRPINEKLFF. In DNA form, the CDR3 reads TGTGCCAGTAGTAGGCCGATTAATGAAAAACTGTTTTTT.

The CDR3 DNA follows: TGTGCCACCAGCTCTGGGGCAGGGCGCACTGAAGCTTTCTTT. Encoded protein: CATSSGAGRTEAFF. This chain links TRBV15 with TRBJ1-1, with D perhaps matching TRBD1 (5 bases). The CDR3 has 14 residues. Germline CDR1 is LNHNV and CDR2 is YYDKDF (reference sequence). Trimming stripped 5 bases from V and 4 bases from J, with 14 bases between.

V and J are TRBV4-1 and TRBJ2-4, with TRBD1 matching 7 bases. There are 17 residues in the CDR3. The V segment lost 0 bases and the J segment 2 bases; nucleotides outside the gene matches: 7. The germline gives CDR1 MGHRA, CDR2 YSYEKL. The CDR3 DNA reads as TGCGCCAGCAGCCAAGATCCCACAGGGGTACCCAAAAACATTCAGTACTTC. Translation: CASSQDPTGVPKNIQYF.

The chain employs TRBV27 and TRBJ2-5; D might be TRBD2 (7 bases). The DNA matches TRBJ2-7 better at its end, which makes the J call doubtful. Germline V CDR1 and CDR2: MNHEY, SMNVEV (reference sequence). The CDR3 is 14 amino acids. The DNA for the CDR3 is TGTGCCAGCAGTGACGGGGGGCCCTCCTACGAGCAGTACTTC. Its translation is CASSDGGPSYEQYF.

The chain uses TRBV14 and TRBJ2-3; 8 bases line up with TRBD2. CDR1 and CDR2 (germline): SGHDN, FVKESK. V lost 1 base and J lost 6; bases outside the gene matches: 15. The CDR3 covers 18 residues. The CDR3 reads CASSQAWTSLDGLDTQYF. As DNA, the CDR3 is TGTGCCAGCAGCCAAGCTTGGACTAGCTTAGATGGGTTGGATACGCAGTATTTT.

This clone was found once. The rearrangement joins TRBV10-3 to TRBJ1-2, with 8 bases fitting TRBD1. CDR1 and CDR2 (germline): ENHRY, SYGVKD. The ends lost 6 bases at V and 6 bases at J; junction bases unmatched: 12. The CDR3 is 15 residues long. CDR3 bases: TGTGCCATCAGCTCCACAGGGGGGAGATTGCATGGCTACACCTTC. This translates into CAISSTGGRLHGYTF.

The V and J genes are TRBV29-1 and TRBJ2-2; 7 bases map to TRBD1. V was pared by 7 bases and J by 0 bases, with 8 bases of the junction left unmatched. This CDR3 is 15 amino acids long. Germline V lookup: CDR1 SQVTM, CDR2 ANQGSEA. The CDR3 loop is CSAVGGFPNTGELFF. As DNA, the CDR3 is TGCAGCGCAGTAGGGGGCTTCCCGAACACCGGGGAGCTGTTTTTT.

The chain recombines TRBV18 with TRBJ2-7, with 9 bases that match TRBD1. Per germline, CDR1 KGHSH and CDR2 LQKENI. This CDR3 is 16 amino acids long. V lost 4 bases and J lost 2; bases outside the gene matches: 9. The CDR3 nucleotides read TGTGCCAGCTCACTGGGACAGGGTACCCACCCCTACGAGCAGTACTTC. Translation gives CASSLGQGTHPYEQYF.